Listed here are 24 T cell receptor beta chains from one sample, sequenced in a study of blood T cell repertoires in COVID-19. TCRdb's table, derived via immunoSEQ multiplex PCR, lists solely in-frame clones and lacks some. The sample includes 200,000 to 250,000 clones, around 80% seen only once; the top ten take roughly 20%. Sequencing was carried out using peripheral blood. The receptors were sampled from an elderly woman with active or convalescent COVID-19.

The chain joins TRBV5-4 to TRBJ1-1; a weak D match, TRBD1 (5 bases). CDR1 SGHNT and CDR2 YYREEE come from the germline V gene (reference sequence). Trimming shortened V by 9 bases and J by 5 bases, and 17 bases separated the two germline ends. The length of the CDR3 is 13 residues. The CDR3 protein is CATQPRGWTEAFF. The CDR3 DNA is TGTGCCACCCAACCTAGGGGTTGGACTGAAGCTTTCTTT.

The chain combines TRBV6-2 or TRBV6-3 with TRBJ2-7; 7 positions match TRBD2. From germline, CDR1 is MNHEY and CDR2 SVGEGT. Unmatched junction bases numbered 4, after V lost 4 bases and J lost 1 base. The CDR3 sequence is 14 residues long. This chain's CDR3 is CASSWTSRSYEQYF. Written as DNA, the CDR3 is TGTGCCAGCAGTTGGACTAGTCGGTCCTACGAGCAGTACTTC.

DNA for the CDR3: TGTGCCAGCAGCTCCCCCGGCGGGAGACGGGGCACCGGGGAGCTGTTTTTT. Amino acids: CASSSPGGRRGTGELFF. The chain joins TRBV9 to TRBJ2-2, with 7 nucleotides matching TRBD2. V lost 4 bases, J lost 4 bases, and 13 bases stayed unmatched. CDR3 length: 17 amino acids. Germline CDR1 is SGDLS and CDR2 is YYNGEE.

The rearrangement joins TRBV19 to TRBJ1-2, with TRBD1 as a possible D gene (5 bases). CDR1 is LNHDA and CDR2 is SQIVND in the germline V gene (reference sequence). The CDR3 sequence is 17 residues long. The V gene lost 7 bases and the J gene lost 2 bases, with 23 bases spanning the gap. The CDR3 DNA follows: TGTGCCAGTACGGACGGGGTAAGGCAGGGAGGGAACTATGGCTACACCTTC. Translation: CASTDGVRQGGNYGYTF.

The CDR3 DNA follows: TGTGCCAGCAGTCCCTCAGGGGCCCCTCCGGGAGATACGCAGTATTTT. Protein: CASSPSGAPPGDTQYF. The chain combines TRBV27 with TRBJ2-3, with D perhaps TRBD1 (6 bases). This CDR3 spans 16 amino acids. CDR1 is MNHEY, CDR2 SMNVEV, per germline (reference sequence). Between the trimmed V and J ends, which lost 5 bases and 5 bases, there was a span of 20 bases.

The V gene is TRBV2, the J gene TRBJ1-3, with D possibly TRBD1 on 5 matching bases. The CDR3 has 17 residues. Germline V gives CDR1 SNHLY, CDR2 FYNNEI. The V and J ends lost 7 bases and 0 bases respectively, with 19 bases between them. The CDR3, as DNA: TGTGCCAGCACTGGGGCAGCTCTTCTGAACTCTGGAAACACCATATATTTT. Translating gives CASTGAALLNSGNTIYF.

The rearrangement uses TRBV6-2 or TRBV6-3 and TRBJ2-2; 12 bases map to TRBD2. This CDR3 region has 17 residues. Looked up from germline, CDR1 is MNHEY and CDR2 is SVGEGT. Losses at the gene ends were 2 bases for V and 6 bases for J; bases not matched to a gene: 7. The CDR3 protein is CASSYTGLAGSPGELFF. The CDR3 nucleotides read TGTGCCAGCAGTTACACGGGACTAGCGGGCTCCCCCGGGGAGCTGTTTTTT.

The V call is TRBV5-1, the J call TRBJ2-5, with 11 positions matching TRBD1. Germline assignment: CDR1 SGHRS and CDR2 YFSETQ. CDR3 length equals 15 residues. V was clipped by 3 bases and J by 4 bases; unmatched bases: 5. Written as DNA, the CDR3 is TGCGCCAGCAGCTGGGGGACAGGGGGTCTAGAGACCCAGTACTTC. Residues: CASSWGTGGLETQYF.

The rearrangement links TRBV7-8 to TRBJ1-2; 9 nucleotides match TRBD1. Germline V CDR1 and CDR2: SGHVS, FQNEAQ. V was pared by 5 bases and J by 5 bases, with 15 bases of the junction left unmatched. This CDR3 comprises 17 residues. In DNA form, the CDR3 reads TGTGCCAGCAGCCTGATAAGGACAGGGGCTTTAGGATATGGCTACACCTTC. The encoded protein is CASSLIRTGALGYGYTF.

J is TRBJ1-1 and V is TRBV7-2, with a weak D call TRBD1 (5 bases). Germline-derived CDR1 and CDR2 are SGHTA and FQGNSA. The length of the CDR3 is 13 residues. Trimming pared 3 bases from V and 2 bases from J, leaving 7 bases between. The CDR3: CASSLTVNTEAFF. DNA for the CDR3: TGTGCCAGCAGCTTGACAGTTAACACTGAAGCTTTCTTT.

The chain couples TRBV6-6 to TRBJ1-2, with a possible D match to TRBD1 (6 bases). This CDR3 has 15 amino acids. With 0 bases removed from V and 5 bases from J, the gap between germline ends came to 13 bases. CDR1 MNHNY and CDR2 SVGAGI come from the germline V gene (reference sequence). CDR3 nucleotide sequence: TGTGCCAGCAGTTACTCCCGGACAGAAAGATATGGCTACACCTTC. It is translated as CASSYSRTERYGYTF.

Regarding this clone: Other DNA sequences in the same sample also yield this CDR3. The V and J genes are TRBV11-1 and TRBJ1-6; 7 positions match TRBD1. The CDR3 extends over 13 amino acids. CDR1 is SGHAT, CDR2 FQDESV, per germline (reference sequence). V lost 3 bases and J lost 14; bases outside the gene matches: 7. The CDR3 DNA is TGTGCCAGCAGCTTGGGACAGTACTCAGCCCTCCACTTT. It specifies CASSLGQYSALHF.

The genes are TRBV7-8 and TRBJ1-5, with D possibly matching TRBD1 (5 bases). Germline assignment: CDR1 SGHVS and CDR2 FQNEAQ. V was cut by 1 base and J by 7 bases, with 8 bases left in between. CDR3 length: 13 amino acids. CDR3 region: CASSLDRSQPQHF. In DNA form, the CDR3 reads TGTGCCAGCAGCTTAGACAGGTCGCAGCCCCAGCATTTT. Using reference TRBV7-8 and TRBJ1-5 for the parts outside the CDR3, the full variable domain is GAGVSQSPRYKVAKRGQDVALRCDPISGHVSLFWYQQALGQGPEFLTYFQNEAQLDKSGLPSDRFFAERPEGSVSTLKIQRTQQEDSAVYLCASSLDRSQPQHFGDGTRLSIL.

This chain joins TRBV5-1 and TRBJ2-5; 11 nucleotides line up with TRBD1. This CDR3 comprises 15 residues. The V gene end was trimmed by 3 bases and the J gene end by 4 bases; junction bases not matched to a gene: 5. CDR1 SGHRS and CDR2 YFSETQ come from the germline V gene. The CDR3 region has the DNA TGCGCCAGCAGCTCATCGGACAGGGGGCGAGAGACCCAGTACTTC. This encodes CASSSSDRGRETQYF.

This sequence joins TRBV18 and TRBJ1-5, with a possible D match to TRBD1 (6 bases). This CDR3 is built from 16 residues. Between the trimmed V and J ends, which lost 3 bases and 0 bases, there was a span of 12 bases. Germline CDR1 is KGHSH and CDR2 is LQKENI. The CDR3, as DNA: TGTGCCAGCTCACCCGAACAGGGCTATAGCAATCAGCCCCAGCATTTT. This sequence encodes CASSPEQGYSNQPQHF.

This clone was picked up a small number of times. The chain employs TRBV27 and TRBJ1-3, with TRBD1 matching over 7 bases. The CDR3 sequence is 15 residues long. From germline, CDR1 is MNHEY and CDR2 SMNVEV (reference sequence). The trim removed 8 bases at V and 4 bases at J, leaving 11 bases unmatched. CDR3 region: CASGITGDRGNTIYF. For the CDR3, the DNA is TGTGCCAGCGGAATTACAGGGGATCGAGGAAACACCATATATTTT.

The V gene is TRBV11-2, the J gene TRBJ2-7; possible D gene TRBD2, 5 bases. CDR3 length: 17 residues. Per germline, CDR1 SGHAT and CDR2 FQNNGV. Trimming stripped 8 bases from V and 4 bases from J, with 27 bases between. CDR3 in amino acids: CASSKATGGSGVYEQYF. The CDR3 coding sequence is TGTGCCAGCTCGAAGGCGACGGGCGGGTCTGGGGTGTACGAGCAGTACTTC. Together with reference TRBV11-2 and TRBJ2-7, the CDR3 gives the full variable domain: EAGVAQSPRYKIIEKRQSVAFWCNPISGHATLYWYQQILGQGPKLLIQFQNNGVVDDSQLPKDRFSAERLKGVDSTLKIQPAKLEDSAVYLCASSKATGGSGVYEQYFGPGTRLTVT.

The chain links TRBV18 to TRBJ2-2; D not certain. CDR3 length: 15 amino acids. CDR1 and CDR2 (germline): KGHSH, LQKENI. V gave up 1 base and J gave up 2 bases, with 8 bases separating them. The CDR3: CASSPLSKNTGELFF. CDR3 DNA sequence: TGTGCCAGCTCACCACTTTCTAAAAACACCGGGGAGCTGTTTTTT.

V gene TRBV11-2 combines with J gene TRBJ2-6, with 8 nucleotides matching TRBD1. The CDR3 has 19 residues. Looked up from germline, CDR1 is SGHAT and CDR2 is FQNNGV. The junction had 13 bases not matched to a gene; V was cut back by 4 bases and J by 2 bases. The CDR3 loop is CASSSPTGTGDTGANVLTF. DNA of the CDR3: TGTGCCAGCAGCTCCCCCACCGGGACAGGAGATACTGGGGCCAACGTCCTGACTTTC.

This rearrangement joins TRBV5-8 to TRBJ1-1; TRBD1 might be the D (6 bases). Looked up from germline, CDR1 is SGHTS and CDR2 is YDEGEE. Trimming removed 2 bases at V and 0 bases at J, with 11 bases between. The CDR3 sequence is 15 residues long. CDR3 nucleotide sequence: TGTGCCAGCAGCTTCCGGACAGCCATGAACACTGAAGCTTTCTTT. Its protein product is CASSFRTAMNTEAFF.

The V gene is TRBV11-2, the J gene TRBJ2-1; 11 nucleotides match TRBD2. CDR3 length: 17 amino acids. Germline V gene lookup returns CDR1 SGHAT and CDR2 FQNNGV. V lost 0 bases and J lost 5; bases outside the gene matches: 6. The CDR3, as DNA: TGTGCCAGCAGCTTAGAAGCGAGACTAGCGGGGCACAATGAGCAGTTCTTC. Translating gives CASSLEARLAGHNEQFF. The full variable domain, in which reference TRBV11-2 and TRBJ2-1 provide the parts outside the CDR3, is EAGVAQSPRYKIIEKRQSVAFWCNPISGHATLYWYQQILGQGPKLLIQFQNNGVVDDSQLPKDRFSAERLKGVDSTLKIQPAKLEDSAVYLCASSLEARLAGHNEQFFGPGTRLTVL.

The J gene is TRBJ1-4, the V gene TRBV14; a weak D match, TRBD1 (5 bases). The CDR3 loop spans 15 amino acids. Trimming removed 1 base from V and 7 bases from J, with 13 bases in between. CDR1 is SGHDN and CDR2 is FVKESK in the germline V gene. CDR3 in amino acids: CASSQGGRWGEKLFF. The CDR3 nucleotides read TGTGCCAGCAGCCAAGGGGGCAGGTGGGGTGAAAAACTGTTTTTT.

CDR3 region: CASSYGIAGGQETQYF. CDR3 in DNA: TGTGCCAGCAGTTACGGGATAGCGGGGGGCCAAGAGACCCAGTACTTC. The rearrangement uses TRBV6-5 and TRBJ2-5; 10 bases fit TRBD2. The germline CDR1 and CDR2 sequences are MNHEY and SVGAGI. The ends lost 2 bases at V and 1 base at J; junction bases unmatched: 4. This CDR3 comprises 16 residues.

The chain couples TRBV6-2 or TRBV6-3 to TRBJ1-1; TRBD1 aligns across 12 bases. Germline V gene data show CDR1 as MNHEY and CDR2 as SVGEGT. The CDR3 totals 17 residues. V shed 4 bases and J 1 base; nucleotides not matched to a gene: 7. This CDR3 reads CASSSQGTGGANTEAFF. In DNA, the CDR3 is TGTGCCAGCAGTTCCCAGGGGACAGGGGGCGCGAACACTGAAGCTTTCTTT.